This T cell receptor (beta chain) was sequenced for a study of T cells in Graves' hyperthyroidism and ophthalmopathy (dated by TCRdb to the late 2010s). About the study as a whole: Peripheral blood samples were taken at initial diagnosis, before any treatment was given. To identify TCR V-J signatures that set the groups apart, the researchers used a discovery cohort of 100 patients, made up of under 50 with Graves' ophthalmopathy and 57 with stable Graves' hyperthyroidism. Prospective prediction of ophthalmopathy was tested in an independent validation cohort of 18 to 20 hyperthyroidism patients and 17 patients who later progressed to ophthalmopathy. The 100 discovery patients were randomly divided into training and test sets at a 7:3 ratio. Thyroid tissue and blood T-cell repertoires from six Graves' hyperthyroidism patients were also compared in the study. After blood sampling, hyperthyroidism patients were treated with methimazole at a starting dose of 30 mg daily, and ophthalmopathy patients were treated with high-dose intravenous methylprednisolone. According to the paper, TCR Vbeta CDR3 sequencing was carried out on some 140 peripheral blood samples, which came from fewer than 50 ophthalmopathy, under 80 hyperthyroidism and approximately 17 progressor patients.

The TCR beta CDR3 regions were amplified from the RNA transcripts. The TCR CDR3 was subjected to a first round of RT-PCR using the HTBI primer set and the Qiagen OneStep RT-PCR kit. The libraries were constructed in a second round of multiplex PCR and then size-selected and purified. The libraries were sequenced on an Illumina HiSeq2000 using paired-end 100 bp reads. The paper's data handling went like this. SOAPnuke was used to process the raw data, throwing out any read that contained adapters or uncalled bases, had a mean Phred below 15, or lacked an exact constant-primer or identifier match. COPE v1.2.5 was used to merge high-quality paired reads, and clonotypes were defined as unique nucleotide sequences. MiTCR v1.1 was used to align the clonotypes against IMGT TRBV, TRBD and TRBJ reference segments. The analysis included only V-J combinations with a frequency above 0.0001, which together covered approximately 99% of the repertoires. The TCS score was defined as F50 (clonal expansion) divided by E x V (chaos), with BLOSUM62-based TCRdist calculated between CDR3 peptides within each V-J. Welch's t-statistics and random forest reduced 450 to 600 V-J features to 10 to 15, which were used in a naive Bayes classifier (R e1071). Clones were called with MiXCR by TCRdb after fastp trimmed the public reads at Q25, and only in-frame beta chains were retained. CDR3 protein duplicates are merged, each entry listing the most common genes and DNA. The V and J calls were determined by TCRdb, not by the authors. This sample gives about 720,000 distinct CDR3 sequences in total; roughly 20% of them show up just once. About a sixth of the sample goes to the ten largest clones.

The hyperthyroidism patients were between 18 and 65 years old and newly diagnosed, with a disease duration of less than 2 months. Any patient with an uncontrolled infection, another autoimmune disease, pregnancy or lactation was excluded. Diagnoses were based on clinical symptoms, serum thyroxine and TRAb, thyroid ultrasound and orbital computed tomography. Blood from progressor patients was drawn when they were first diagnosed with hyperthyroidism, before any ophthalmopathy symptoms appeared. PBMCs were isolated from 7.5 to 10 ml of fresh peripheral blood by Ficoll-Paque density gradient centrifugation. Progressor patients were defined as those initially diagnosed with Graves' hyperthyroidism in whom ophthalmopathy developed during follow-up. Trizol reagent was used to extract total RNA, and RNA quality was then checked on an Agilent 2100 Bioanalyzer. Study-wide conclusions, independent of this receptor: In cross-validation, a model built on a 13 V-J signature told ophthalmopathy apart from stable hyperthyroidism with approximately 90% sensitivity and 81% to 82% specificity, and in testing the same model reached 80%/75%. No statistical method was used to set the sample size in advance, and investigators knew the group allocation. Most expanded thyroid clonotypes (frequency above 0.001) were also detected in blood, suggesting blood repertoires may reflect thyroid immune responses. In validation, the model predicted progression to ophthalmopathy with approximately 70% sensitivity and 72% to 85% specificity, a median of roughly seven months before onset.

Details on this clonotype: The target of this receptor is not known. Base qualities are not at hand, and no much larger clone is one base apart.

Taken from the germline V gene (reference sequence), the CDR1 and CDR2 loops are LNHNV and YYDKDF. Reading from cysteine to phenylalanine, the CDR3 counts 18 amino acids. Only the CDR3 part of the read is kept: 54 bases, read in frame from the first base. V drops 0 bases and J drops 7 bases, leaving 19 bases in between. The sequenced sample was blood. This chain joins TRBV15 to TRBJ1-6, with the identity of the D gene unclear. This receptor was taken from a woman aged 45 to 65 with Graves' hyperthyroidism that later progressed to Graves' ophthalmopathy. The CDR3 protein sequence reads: CATSRDQVGWNMNSPLHF. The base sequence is TGTGCCACCAGCAGAGATCAGGTGGGGTGGAATATGAATTCACCCCTCCACTTT.